The T cell receptor (beta chain) described here comes from a study of cytomegalovirus exposure and HLA in healthy donors. Regarding the study as a whole: Fewer than 200 TCR beta chains were listed as cytomegalovirus-associated. Rarity marked most TCR sequences, yet some public TCRs occurred in many donors. Subsequent analysis found a tendency for first-cohort TCR clusters to co-occur within the 120 or so validation repertoires.

Using immunoSEQ multiplex PCR, the repertoire was profiled, and TCRdb retains in-frame clones only, with some absent. Here the sample spans around 90,000 clones, roughly 83% being singletons. As concerns this clone: As yet, its antigen is unknown.

Trimming cost V 3 bases and J 4 bases, with 19 bases left between them. Germline V CDR1 and CDR2: SGDLS, YYNGEE. The CDR3 extends over 17 amino acids. The V call is TRBV9, the J call TRBJ2-2; maybe TRBD2 (6 bases). The source of this sequence is a young woman in good health and CMV-seropositive. Sequencing was performed on PBMCs. This CDR3 reads CASSALPGLDRTGELFF. The DNA of the CDR3 is TGTGCCAGCAGCGCCCTCCCGGGACTTGATCGCACCGGGGAGCTGTTTTTT.